This TCR beta chain is from a study of blood T cell repertoires in COVID-19. The CDR3 is 15 amino acids. Trimming stripped 3 bases from V and 7 bases from J, with 19 bases between. Germline V CDR1 and CDR2: SQVTM, ANQGSEA. Authors' data handling: Counts of nucleated cells, estimated from reference gene primer amplification, were obtained. The protocol was immunoSEQ multiplex PCR, while the TCRdb copy is restricted to in-frame clones and leaves out a portion. V, J and clone size are those of that table, while D and trimming were read from the DNA. Seen here are about 200,000 clones, around nine tenths observed once, and the top ten hold around 4.8%.

The clonotype comes from a woman in her thirties or forties with acute or convalescent COVID-19. Material: peripheral blood. The chain links TRBV29-1 to TRBJ2-1; tentative D call: TRBD1 (8 bases). CDR3 bases: TGCAGCGTTGACCGCTCCGGACAGGGAGGGAATGAGCAGTTCTTC. This sequence encodes CSVDRSGQGGNEQFF.